This TCR beta chain was retrieved from a study of T cell responses to AZD1222 COVID-19 vaccine. The repertoire was sequenced with immunoSEQ multiplex PCR; TCRdb's copy has only in-frame clones and lacks some. The repertoire has around 140,000 clones, 65% to 90% of them found once; the top ten carry 6.5% to 8.5%. CDR3 length: 16 residues. Per the germline V gene, CDR1 is SGHKS and CDR2 is YYEKEE (reference sequence). Trimming left V 3 bases short and J 0 bases short, with 10 bases between. This sample comprised peripheral blood, obtained 28 days after the second dose of the MenACWY control vaccine. This TCR was sampled from an adult who received the MenACWY meningococcal vaccine as a control. The V call is TRBV5-5, the J call TRBJ1-6, with D uncertain. CDR3 residues: CASSSTTLSYNSPLHF. CDR3 in DNA: TGTGCCAGCAGCTCGACCACCCTCTCCTATAATTCACCCCTCCACTTT.